This T cell receptor beta chain was identified in a study of blood T cell repertoires in COVID-19. The overall study: Samples representing acute and convalescent COVID-19 were sourced from the United States, Italy and Spain. Nucleic acid was either cDNA or gDNA, and it came from T cells, B-cell-depleted T cells, or PBMCs.

Germline V gene lookup returns CDR1 SNHLY and CDR2 FYNNEI. The CDR3 runs 9 residues. Source study methods: Estimated nucleated cell counts came from reference gene primer amplification. Some clones are missing from TCRdb's copy, which holds only in-frame ones; the method was immunoSEQ multiplex PCR. V and J calls and clone size are given by that table; D and trimming were obtained from the DNA. Among about 98,000 clones listed, around 80% were seen once. This receptor was taken from a man between 70 and 80 years old with acute or convalescent COVID-19. The chain couples TRBV2 to TRBJ2-7, with D possibly being TRBD2 (6 bases). What was sequenced was peripheral blood. CDR3 region: CGGVREQYF. The CDR3 DNA sequence: TGTGGGGGGGTACGGGAGCAGTACTTC.